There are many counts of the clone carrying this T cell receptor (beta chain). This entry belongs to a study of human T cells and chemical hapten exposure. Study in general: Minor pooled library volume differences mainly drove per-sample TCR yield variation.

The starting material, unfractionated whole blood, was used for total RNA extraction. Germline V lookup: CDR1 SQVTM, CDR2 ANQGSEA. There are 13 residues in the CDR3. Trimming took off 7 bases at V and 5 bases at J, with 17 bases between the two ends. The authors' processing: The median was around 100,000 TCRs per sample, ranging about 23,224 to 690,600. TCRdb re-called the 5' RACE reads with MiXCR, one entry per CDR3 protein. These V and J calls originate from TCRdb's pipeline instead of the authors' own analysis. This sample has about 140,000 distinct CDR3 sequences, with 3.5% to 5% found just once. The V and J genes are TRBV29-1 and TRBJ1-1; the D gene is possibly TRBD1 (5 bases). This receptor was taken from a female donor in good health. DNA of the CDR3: TGCAGCGCTAATCAGGGATTTAGAACTGAAGCTTTCTTT. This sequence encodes CSANQGFRTEAFF.